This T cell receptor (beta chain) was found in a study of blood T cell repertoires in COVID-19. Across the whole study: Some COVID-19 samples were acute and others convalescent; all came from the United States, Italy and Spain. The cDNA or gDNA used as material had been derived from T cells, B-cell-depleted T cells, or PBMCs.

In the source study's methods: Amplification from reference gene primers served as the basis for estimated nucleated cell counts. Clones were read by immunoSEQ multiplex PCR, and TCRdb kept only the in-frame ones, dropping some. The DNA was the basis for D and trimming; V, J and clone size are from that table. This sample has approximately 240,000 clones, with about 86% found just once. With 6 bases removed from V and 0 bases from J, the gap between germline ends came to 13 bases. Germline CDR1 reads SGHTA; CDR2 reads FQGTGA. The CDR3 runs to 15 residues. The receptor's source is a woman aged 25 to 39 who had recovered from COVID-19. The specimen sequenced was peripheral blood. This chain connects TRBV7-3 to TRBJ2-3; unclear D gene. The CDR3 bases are TGTGCCAGCAGTCCCGGTATCGCAAGCACAGATACGCAGTATTTT. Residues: CASSPGIASTDTQYF.